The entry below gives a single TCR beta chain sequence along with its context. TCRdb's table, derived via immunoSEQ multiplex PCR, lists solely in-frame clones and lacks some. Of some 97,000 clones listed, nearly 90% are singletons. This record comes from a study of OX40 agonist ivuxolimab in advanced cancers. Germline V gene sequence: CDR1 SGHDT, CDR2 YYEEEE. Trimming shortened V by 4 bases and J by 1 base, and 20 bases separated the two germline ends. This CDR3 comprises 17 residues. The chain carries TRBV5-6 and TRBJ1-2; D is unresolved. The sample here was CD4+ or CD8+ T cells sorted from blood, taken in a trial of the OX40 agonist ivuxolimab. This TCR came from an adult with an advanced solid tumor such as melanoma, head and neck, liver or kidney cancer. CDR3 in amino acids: CASSLAGFAPNNYGYTF. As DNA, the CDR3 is TGTGCCAGCAGCCTGGCCGGATTCGCACCGAATAACTATGGCTACACCTTC.